A selection of T cell receptor beta chains follows, all from one sample in a study of CD8+ T cells in alopecia areata. TCRdb's copy holds only in-frame clones and misses some; the assay was immunoSEQ multiplex PCR. The sample includes about 140,000 clones, approximately 86% of them seen just once. The specimen was CD8+ T cells sorted from blood, collected at week 4, from a patient treated with tofacitinib. The receptor set was obtained from a human donor with alopecia areata. Both conserved end residues are part of each CDR3. D genes are given only for firm matches. Clone sizes are given selectively: once, few, many, or a class where the clone is expanded.

V: TRBV29-1; D: -; J: TRBJ2-7; size: -; CDR3: CSVESGSYYEQYF; DNA: TGCAGCGTTGAATCAGGGAGCTACTACGAGCAGTACTTC
V: TRBV4-1; D: TRBD1; J: TRBJ2-5; size: -; CDR3: CASSQGIGTGEKETQYF; DNA: TGCGCCAGCAGCCAAGGCATCGGGACAGGGGAAAAAGAGACCCAGTACTTC
V: TRBV7-9; D: -; J: TRBJ2-1; size: -; CDR3: CASSPRDLSPYNEQFF; DNA: TGTGCCAGCAGCCCCCGGGACTTGAGCCCTTACAATGAGCAGTTCTTC
V: TRBV13; D: -; J: TRBJ2-6; size: -; CDR3: CASSLAAGFLRSGANVLTF; DNA: TGTGCCAGCAGCTTAGCGGCAGGTTTTCTCCGCTCTGGGGCCAACGTCCTGACTTTC
V: TRBV29-1; D: -; J: TRBJ2-7; size: -; CDR3: CSALHGVTYEQYF; DNA: TGCAGTGCCCTCCACGGAGTCACTTACGAGCAGTACTTC
V: TRBV5-6; D: -; J: TRBJ1-1; size: once; CDR3: CASSLGQPTEAFF; DNA: TGTGCCAGCAGCTTGGGACAGCCAACTGAAGCTTTCTTT
V: TRBV7-9; D: -; J: TRBJ2-4; size: -; CDR3: CASSSPGSKNIQYF; DNA: TGTGCCAGCAGCTCCCCGGGGAGCAAAAACATTCAGTACTTC
V: TRBV23-1; D: -; J: TRBJ2-1; size: -; CDR3: CASSTAYNEQFF; DNA: TGCGCCAGCAGTACAGCGTACAATGAGCAGTTCTTC
V: TRBV29-1; D: -; J: TRBJ1-3; size: -; CDR3: CSVEDRQSRSGNTIYF; DNA: TGCAGCGTTGAAGATCGACAATCTCGCTCTGGAAACACCATATATTTT
V: TRBV30; D: -; J: TRBJ1-1; size: -; CDR3: CAWSVDLMNTEAFF; DNA: TGTGCCTGGAGTGTAGACCTAATGAACACTGAAGCTTTCTTT
V: TRBV9; D: TRBD2; J: TRBJ2-3; size: -; CDR3: CASSVAPQREGRRGGTDTQYF; DNA: TGTGCCAGCAGCGTAGCTCCCCAGCGGGAGGGCCGACGAGGTGGCACAGATACGCAGTATTTT
V: TRBV13; D: -; J: TRBJ2-2; size: -; CDR3: CASSPGQGNTGELFF; DNA: TGTGCCAGCAGCCCAGGCCAGGGGAACACCGGGGAGCTGTTTTTT
V: TRBV7-8; D: -; J: TRBJ2-1; size: -; CDR3: CASSLDYNEQFF; DNA: TGTGCCAGCAGCTTAGACTACAATGAGCAGTTCTTC
V: TRBV19; D: TRBD2; J: TRBJ2-7; size: -; CDR3: CASSRGPSGASYEQYF; DNA: TGTGCCAGTAGCCGGGGTCCTAGCGGGGCCTCCTACGAGCAGTACTTC
V: TRBV9; D: -; J: TRBJ1-1; size: -; CDR3: CASSVEWGMNTEAFF; DNA: TGTGCCAGCAGCGTAGAATGGGGGATGAACACTGAAGCTTTCTTT
V: TRBV5-1; D: -; J: TRBJ1-4; size: -; CDR3: CASSLGLQGNEKLFF; DNA: TGCGCCAGCAGCTTGGGGCTACAGGGTAATGAAAAACTGTTTTTT
V: TRBV27; D: -; J: TRBJ2-7; size: once; CDR3: CASSDPLGEQYF; DNA: TGTGCCAGCAGTGACCCCCTTGGCGAGCAGTACTTC
V: TRBV2; D: -; J: TRBJ2-5; size: -; CDR3: CASKRLGSKETQYF; DNA: TGTGCCAGCAAAAGGTTAGGATCTAAAGAGACCCAGTACTTC
V: TRBV27; D: -; J: TRBJ1-2; size: -; CDR3: CASSRGENPIENYSYTF; DNA: TGTGCCAGTTCACGGGGAGAAAACCCAATCGAGAACTATAGCTACACCTTC
V: TRBV29-1; D: TRBD2; J: TRBJ2-7; size: -; CDR3: CSVDKSGEGYEQYF; DNA: TGCAGCGTTGATAAAAGCGGGGAGGGATACGAGCAGTACTTC
V: TRBV9; D: TRBD1; J: TRBJ2-2; size: -; CDR3: CASSAWDRGPTGELFF; DNA: TGTGCCAGCAGCGCTTGGGACAGGGGGCCGACCGGGGAGCTGTTTTTT
V: TRBV4-1; D: -; J: TRBJ2-1; size: -; CDR3: CASSPATHLLDEQFF; DNA: TGCGCCAGCAGCCCCGCGACTCACCTTTTGGATGAGCAGTTCTTC
V: TRBV4-1; D: -; J: TRBJ2-7; size: few; CDR3: CASSPLDGPEQYF; DNA: TGCGCCAGCAGCCCGCTGGATGGACCCGAGCAGTACTTC
V: TRBV10-3; D: TRBD2; J: TRBJ2-1; size: -; CDR3: CAISETSGGAHEQFF; DNA: TGTGCCATCAGTGAGACTAGCGGGGGGGCCCATGAGCAGTTCTTC
V: TRBV30; D: -; J: TRBJ2-7; size: -; CDR3: CAWRGIDFYEQYF; DNA: TGTGCCTGGAGAGGGATCGACTTCTACGAGCAGTACTTC
V: TRBV6-5; D: -; J: TRBJ2-2; size: -; CDR3: CASSPPGTLTGELFF; DNA: TGTGCCAGCAGTCCACCTGGAACTCTCACCGGGGAGCTGTTTTTT
V: TRBV29-1; D: -; J: TRBJ2-1; size: -; CDR3: CSVEAQGIYNEQFF; DNA: TGCAGCGTTGAAGCCCAGGGAATATACAATGAGCAGTTCTTC
V: TRBV5-6; D: -; J: TRBJ2-1; size: -; CDR3: CASSLMGYNEQFF; DNA: TGTGCCAGCAGCTTGATGGGTTACAATGAGCAGTTCTTC
V: TRBV5-6; D: TRBD2; J: TRBJ2-3; size: -; CDR3: CASSNPVLAGEYGTQYF; DNA: TGTGCCAGCAGCAACCCCGTACTAGCGGGAGAATATGGTACGCAGTATTTT
V: TRBV19; D: -; J: TRBJ2-2; size: -; CDR3: CASSPSGELFF; DNA: TGTGCCAGTAGCCCGTCCGGGGAGCTGTTTTTT
V: TRBV29-1; D: TRBD2; J: TRBJ2-1; size: -; CDR3: CSVEDRGLAGGNEQFF; DNA: TGCAGCGTTGAAGATCGAGGGCTAGCGGGAGGTAATGAGCAGTTCTTC
V: TRBV30; D: -; J: TRBJ2-7; size: -; CDR3: CAWSVKGGHEQYF; DNA: TGTGCCTGGAGTGTAAAGGGGGGGCACGAGCAGTACTTC
V: TRBV5-1; D: -; J: TRBJ2-7; size: -; CDR3: CASSSYTGTSSYEQYF; DNA: TGCGCCAGCAGCTCGTATACCGGGACATCATCCTACGAGCAGTACTTC
V: TRBV9; D: -; J: TRBJ1-1; size: -; CDR3: CASSTSGPADVDF; DNA: TGTGCCAGCAGCACTAGTGGGCCCGCCGACGTAGACTTT
V: TRBV5-1; D: -; J: TRBJ2-7; size: -; CDR3: CASSLADLHSLEQYF; DNA: TGCGCCAGCAGCTTGGCCGATTTACATTCACTCGAGCAGTACTTC
V: TRBV11-1; D: -; J: TRBJ2-3; size: -; CDR3: CASSLVARSTDTQYF; DNA: TGTGCCAGCAGCTTAGTGGCCAGAAGCACAGATACGCAGTATTTT
V: TRBV7-6; D: -; J: TRBJ2-5; size: -; CDR3: CASSLLGVEETQYF; DNA: TGTGCCAGCAGCTTACTGGGGGTGGAAGAGACCCAGTACTTC
V: TRBV5-1; D: TRBD2; J: TRBJ2-3; size: -; CDR3: CASSLSPSGGAYTDTQYF; DNA: TGCGCCAGCAGCTTGTCCCCTAGCGGGGGAGCCTACACAGATACGCAGTATTTT
V: TRBV29-1; D: TRBD1; J: TRBJ2-1; size: -; CDR3: CSGQGYEQFF; DNA: TGCAGCGGACAGGGCTATGAGCAGTTCTTC
V: TRBV9; D: TRBD2; J: TRBJ2-3; size: -; CDR3: CASSPTSGSTDTQYF; DNA: TGTGCCAGCAGCCCCACTAGCGGAAGCACAGATACGCAGTATTTT
V: TRBV4-1; D: TRBD2; J: TRBJ2-7; size: -; CDR3: CASSQGLAGTYEQYF; DNA: TGCGCCAGCAGCCAAGGACTAGCGGGTACCTACGAGCAGTACTTC
V: TRBV29-1; D: -; J: TRBJ2-5; size: -; CDR3: CSVEFAGRQETQYF; DNA: TGCAGCGTTGAGTTTGCGGGCCGCCAAGAGACCCAGTACTTC
V: TRBV4-1; D: -; J: TRBJ2-1; size: -; CDR3: CASSQVGSYNEQFF; DNA: TGCGCCAGCAGCCAAGTTGGTAGCTACAATGAGCAGTTCTTC
V: TRBV6-1; D: -; J: TRBJ2-7; size: -; CDR3: CASSIQYEQYF; DNA: TGTGCCAGTAGCATTCAGTACGAGCAGTACTTC